The clone carrying this T cell receptor (beta chain) was detected a few times. Researchers took RNA transcripts and amplified the TCR beta CDR3 regions from them. RT-PCR in the first round (using the HTBI primer set) targeted the TCR CDR3. A single record per CDR3 protein comes from TCRdb applying MiXCR to the multiplex PCR reads. Here the sample spans 270,000 or so distinct CDR3 sequences, about 25% being singletons. The CDR3 is 16 residues long. Germline CDR1 and CDR2: SGHAT and FQNNGV. The V gene lost 5 bases and the J gene lost 7 bases, with 21 bases spanning the gap. This specimen comes from a study of T cells in Graves' hyperthyroidism and ophthalmopathy. Patients aged 18 to 65 had newly diagnosed hyperthyroidism lasting under 2 months.

Sample: blood. This TCR came from a man aged 40-49 years with Graves' hyperthyroidism that later progressed to Graves' ophthalmopathy. This chain uses TRBV11-2 with TRBJ2-1; D is unclear. The CDR3 loop reads CASSPGFSTFGNEQFF. The CDR3 nucleotides read TGTGCCAGCAGCCCCGGTTTCAGCACCTTTGGGAATGAGCAGTTCTTC.